The 9 T cell receptor beta chains presented below share a single source sample, sequenced in a study of blood T cell repertoires in COVID-19. TCRdb's copy holds only in-frame clones and misses some; the assay was immunoSEQ multiplex PCR. The sample contains around 100,000 clones, roughly 89% of which appear only once. What was sequenced was peripheral blood. The receptors here all came from a human donor in a cohort sampled during active COVID-19.

V gene TRBV19 combines with J gene TRBJ1-2; D may be TRBD1 (6 bases). The germline V gene has CDR1 LNHDA and CDR2 SQIVND (reference sequence). The CDR3 has 14 amino acids. The V end was cut by 2 bases, the J end by 4 bases, with 11 bases between. The CDR3 DNA reads as TGTGCCAGTAGTATACAGACAGGAGGCTATGGCTACACCTTC. Translation: CASSIQTGGYGYTF.

J is TRBJ2-1 and V is TRBV6-2 or TRBV6-3, with 10 bases identical to TRBD2. Trimming at V came to 5 bases and at J to 6 bases, leaving 7 bases not matched to a gene. Germline CDR1 and CDR2: MNHEY and SVGEGT. There are 15 residues in the CDR3. The CDR3 DNA reads TGTGCCAGCAGTCTAGCGGGAGAGGGGGCCAATGAGCAGTTCTTC. It yields the protein CASSLAGEGANEQFF.

The CDR3, as DNA: TGTGCCACCAGCCCGGGACAGGGAGGCTATGGCTACACCTTC. This translates into CATSPGQGGYGYTF. The chain carries TRBV24-1 and TRBJ1-2, with TRBD1 matching 9 bases. The J segment lost 4 bases and the V segment lost 7 bases, leaving 6 bases of the junction unmatched. CDR3 length: 14 residues. Per the germline V gene, CDR1 is KGHDR and CDR2 is SFDVKD.

CDR3 sequence: CASSLVLAPPEAFF. The CDR3 DNA reads as TGTGCCAGCAGCTTAGTTCTTGCGCCCCCTGAAGCTTTCTTT. The V gene is TRBV7-2, the J gene TRBJ1-1, with D unresolved. The V end was cut by 1 base, the J end by 6 bases, with 12 bases between. Germline CDR1 SGHTA, CDR2 FQGNSA. CDR3 size: 14 residues.

V and J are TRBV19 and TRBJ1-1, with 7 positions matching TRBD1. CDR1 is LNHDA and CDR2 is SQIVND in the germline V gene (reference sequence). The CDR3 has 15 amino acids. Unmatched junction bases numbered 7, after V lost 6 bases and J lost 0 bases. The chain's CDR3 is CASSEQGTVNTEAFF. The CDR3 coding sequence is TGTGCCAGTAGCGAGCAGGGGACAGTGAACACTGAAGCTTTCTTT. The complete variable domain, with remaining parts taken from reference TRBV19 and TRBJ1-1, reads DGGITQSPKYLFRKEGQNVTLSCEQNLNHDAMYWYRQDPGQGLRLIYYSQIVNDFQKGDIAEGYSVSREKKESFPLTVTSAQKNPTAFYLCASSEQGTVNTEAFFGQGTRLTVV.

The chain links TRBV4-1 to TRBJ2-7; D might be TRBD1 (6 bases). V dropped 3 bases and J dropped 5 bases, with 11 bases sitting between them. The CDR3 consists of 13 residues. CDR1 MGHRA and CDR2 YSYEKL come from the germline V gene. The CDR3 region is CASSQGTNDEQYF. CDR3 coding DNA: TGCGCCAGCAGCCAGGGGACAAACGACGAGCAGTACTTC.

V usage is TRBV7-9 and J usage is TRBJ2-1, with a tentative D call TRBD2 (5 bases). Looked up from germline, CDR1 is SEHNR and CDR2 is FQNEAQ (reference sequence). Trimming removed 1 base from V and 9 bases from J, with 19 bases in between. The CDR3 extends over 16 amino acids. DNA for the CDR3: TGTGCCAGCAGCTTAGTCGGGCTAGCCTCTTCTCTTGAGCAGTTCTTC. Encoded protein: CASSLVGLASSLEQFF.

The genes are TRBV5-6 and TRBJ2-1, with 10 nucleotides matching TRBD2. The junction had 3 bases not matched to a gene; V was cut back by 0 bases and J by 3 bases. CDR1 is SGHDT and CDR2 is YYEEEE in the germline V gene. The CDR3 sequence is 16 residues long. The CDR3 protein is CASSLGAGGYYNEQFF. The DNA of the CDR3 is TGTGCCAGCAGCTTGGGAGCGGGAGGGTACTACAATGAGCAGTTCTTC.

The V call is TRBV18, the J call TRBJ2-1, with D unresolved. Germline V gives CDR1 KGHSH, CDR2 LQKENI. The CDR3 sequence is 16 residues long. Trimming took off 1 base at V and 5 bases at J, with 15 bases between the two ends. CDR3 DNA: TGTGCCAGCTCACCACGCTCTAGAGTAAGAGACAATGAGCAGTTCTTC. This sequence encodes CASSPRSRVRDNEQFF.